The 13 T cell receptor beta chains presented below share a single source sample, sequenced in a study of cytomegalovirus exposure and HLA in healthy donors. Using immunoSEQ multiplex PCR, the repertoire was profiled, and TCRdb retains in-frame clones only, with some absent. The sample carries 60,000 to 80,000 clones, just under 85% recorded once. Material for sequencing was PBMCs. The receptors here all came from a man in his thirties or forties in good health and CMV-seronegative.

V is TRBV5-1 and J is TRBJ2-1; 11 bases fit TRBD1. The CDR3 runs 15 residues. With V trimmed by 0 bases and J by 8 bases, 4 bases remained unmatched. Germline CDR1 and CDR2: SGHRS and YFSETQ. The DNA of the CDR3 is TGCGCCAGCAGCTTGGGGACAGGGGGCGGCTATGAGCAGTTCTTC. Encoded protein: CASSLGTGGGYEQFF.

The chain has TRBV29-1 and TRBJ2-2; TRBD2 is a possible D gene (5 bases). CDR3 size: 15 residues. V gave up 1 base and J gave up 3 bases, with 12 bases separating them. CDR1 and CDR2 from the germline V gene are SQVTM and ANQGSEA. In nucleotides, the CDR3 is TGCAGCGTTGAAGTGGGGAAGCGGTACACCGGGGAGCTGTTTTTT. Translated: CSVEVGKRYTGELFF.

The chain combines TRBV19 with TRBJ1-2; TRBD1 matches at 8 bases. Germline V gene sequence: CDR1 LNHDA, CDR2 SQIVND (reference sequence). The trim removed 5 bases at V and 7 bases at J, leaving 12 bases unmatched. The CDR3 loop spans 15 amino acids. In nucleotides, the CDR3 is TGTGCCAGTAGTCTCGGGACAGGCGGATTGGGTGGCTACACCTTC. Residues: CASSLGTGGLGGYTF.

The gene calls are TRBV28 and TRBJ1-4; D not certain. Germline V gives CDR1 MDHEN, CDR2 SYDVKM. The CDR3 spans 15 residues. Trimming removed 6 bases from V and 1 base from J, with 12 bases in between. For the CDR3, the DNA is TGTGCCAGCAGCTTCACTACGGGAACTAATGAAAAACTGTTTTTT. This gives the protein CASSFTTGTNEKLFF.

This clone was seen a few times. V and J are TRBV6-5 and TRBJ2-5; a possible D gene is TRBD1 (5 bases). Between the trimmed V and J ends, which lost 11 bases and 5 bases, there was a span of 15 bases. The CDR3 has 12 residues. Germline V CDR1 and CDR2: MNHEY, SVGAGI. This chain's CDR3 is CAAPCPGETQYF. CDR3 in DNA: TGTGCCGCTCCATGCCCAGGGGAGACCCAGTACTTC.

J is TRBJ1-2 and V is TRBV2; 9 bases agree with TRBD1. V lost 0 bases to trimming and J lost 7 bases; unmatched junction nucleotides: 6. Germline CDR1 is SNHLY and CDR2 is FYNNEI. This CDR3 region has 15 residues. CDR3 region: CASSEARGQGSGYTF. In DNA form, the CDR3 reads TGTGCCAGCAGTGAAGCGAGGGGACAGGGCTCTGGCTACACCTTC.

This clone was observed once. V and J are TRBV5-1 and TRBJ1-1, with TRBD1 as a possible D gene (5 bases). This CDR3 is 14 amino acids long. V was pared by 7 bases and J by 4 bases, with 17 bases between. Germline V lookup: CDR1 SGHRS, CDR2 YFSETQ. CDR3 coding DNA: TGCGCCAGCCGGACGCTATGGGGGGGCACTGAAGCTTTCTTT. Its translation is CASRTLWGGTEAFF.

J is TRBJ2-7 and V is TRBV11-3, with 14 bases that match TRBD2. V lost 4 bases, J lost 2 bases, and 4 bases stayed unmatched. Germline CDR1 is SGHNT and CDR2 is YENEEA. This CDR3 comprises 16 residues. The CDR3 nucleotides read TGTGCCAGCAGCTCGGGACTAGCGGGAGAACCCTACGAGCAGTACGTC. This translates into CASSSGLAGEPYEQYV.

The chain has TRBV7-8 and TRBJ2-7; perhaps TRBD2 as D (5 bases). Germline V gene sequence: CDR1 SGHVS, CDR2 FQNEAQ. Trimming cost V 1 base and J 12 bases, with 19 bases left between them. This CDR3 region has 14 residues. CDR3 nucleotides: TGTGCCAGCAGCTTAGAGGCAATGCCTGGGGAGTCGTACGTC. Protein: CASSLEAMPGESYV.

The rearrangement joins TRBV9 to TRBJ1-1; tentatively, D is TRBD1 (5 bases). CDR3 size: 13 residues. Germline loops: CDR1 SGDLS, CDR2 YYNGEE. Trimming removed 1 base from V and 1 base from J, with 5 bases in between. Here the CDR3 DNA reads TGTGCCAGCAGCGTAACAGGGAACACTGAAGCTTTCTTT. This codes for CASSVTGNTEAFF.

The genes are TRBV9 and TRBJ2-4; D remains unclear. CDR1 and CDR2 (germline): SGDLS, YYNGEE. Trimming left V 4 bases short and J 0 bases short, with 11 bases between. The CDR3 consists of 15 residues. DNA of the CDR3: TGTGCCAGCAGCCCCGGGTCCGAAGCCAAAAACATTCAGTACTTC. The encoded protein is CASSPGSEAKNIQYF.

V and J are TRBV2 and TRBJ1-3; D unclear. The ends were cut back, 8 bases at V and 1 base at J, with 9 bases in the middle. This CDR3 spans 13 amino acids. The germline V gene encodes CDR1 SNHLY and CDR2 FYNNEI. Written as DNA, the CDR3 is TGTGCCAGCGCCCGGGAATCTGGAAACACCATATATTTT. Translating gives CASARESGNTIYF.

This chain joins TRBV28 and TRBJ1-1, with 7 bases identical to TRBD1. The CDR3 contains 12 residues. V shed 9 bases, J shed 4 bases, and the junction held 5 bases outside the gene matches. Germline V lookup: CDR1 MDHEN, CDR2 SYDVKM. The CDR3 reads CASTQGGTEAFF. The CDR3 nucleotides read TGTGCCAGTACCCAGGGGGGCACTGAAGCTTTCTTT.